The clone carrying this T cell receptor beta chain has just a few counts. Its specificity is unknown. The data originate from a study of T cell repertoires in cytomegalovirus infection. Study overall: Epitope selection comprised recently identified HLA-C-restricted CMV epitopes and well-studied HLA-B-restricted CMV epitopes. Both CMV infection and a matching HLA type were indicated by public TCR beta signatures. Study findings and constraints: People with CMV and the relevant HLA were identified by cumulative public TCR beta family frequency. What dominated the ex vivo response were HLA-C-restricted CMV-specific TCR beta clonotypes.

TCRdb re-derived calls from the reads in MiXCR, one entry per CDR3 protein. Of roughly 990,000 distinct CDR3 sequences listed, less than 35% were seen once; the top ten hold over 11%. The clonotype originates from a human donor in good health (CMV status not recorded). Some clones in this sample may be carry-over from other donors' samples. The material was cultured CD8+ T cells from PBMCs, obtained from culture after CMV antigen stimulation.

This CDR3 reads CASSQGRGFEQFF. The CDR3 nucleotides are TGCGCCAGCAGCCAAGGGAGGGGGTTTGAGCAGTTCTTC. This sequence joins TRBV4-1 and TRBJ2-1; TRBD1 or TRBD2 may be the D gene (6 bases each). The CDR3 has 13 residues. V gave up 1 base and J gave up 9 bases, with 10 bases separating them. Germline V gene sequence: CDR1 MGHRA, CDR2 YSYEKL.